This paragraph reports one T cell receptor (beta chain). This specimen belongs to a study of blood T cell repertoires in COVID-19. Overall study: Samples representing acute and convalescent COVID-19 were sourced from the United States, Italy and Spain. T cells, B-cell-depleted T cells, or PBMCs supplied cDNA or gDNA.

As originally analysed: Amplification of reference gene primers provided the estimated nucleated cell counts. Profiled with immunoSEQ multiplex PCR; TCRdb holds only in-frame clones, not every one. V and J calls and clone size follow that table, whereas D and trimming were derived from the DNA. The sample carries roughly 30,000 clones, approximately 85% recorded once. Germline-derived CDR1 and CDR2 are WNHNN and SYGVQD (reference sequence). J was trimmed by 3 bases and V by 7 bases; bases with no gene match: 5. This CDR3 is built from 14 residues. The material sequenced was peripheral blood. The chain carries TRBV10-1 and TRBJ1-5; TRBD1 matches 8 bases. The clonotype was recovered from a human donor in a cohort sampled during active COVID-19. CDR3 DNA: TGCGCCAGCAACCGGACAGGGAACAATCAGCCCCAGCATTTT. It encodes CASNRTGNNQPQHF.